This T cell receptor beta chain came from a study of blood T cell repertoires in COVID-19. Across the study: In each case, the material was cDNA or gDNA derived from T cells, B-cell-depleted T cells, or PBMCs.

V was clipped by 3 bases and J by 5 bases, with 12 bases between them. The CDR3 has 14 residues. Germline-derived CDR1 and CDR2 are KGHDR and SFDVKD. Assay used: immunoSEQ multiplex PCR; TCRdb lists only in-frame clones, some missing. Altogether about 82,000 clones are present, approximately 86% being singletons, with the ten largest covering more than 15%. The chain joins TRBV24-1 to TRBJ2-5, with unresolved D. This TCR derives from an elderly man with active or convalescent COVID-19. The sample consisted of peripheral blood. The CDR3 loop is CATSDPALRETQYF. CDR3 in DNA: TGTGCCACCAGTGATCCTGCCTTGCGTGAGACCCAGTACTTC.